This TCR beta chain was captured by sequencing in a study of T cell responses to AZD1222 COVID-19 vaccine (dated by TCRdb to the early 2020s). For the study in its entirety: Because spike-specific TCR depth and breadth did not differ between the two schedules, AZD1222 recipients who got a second dose at roughly 4 weeks were pooled with those who got a second dose at roughly 12 weeks. A total of approximately 230 trial participants underwent TCR sequencing, of whom 207 received two doses of AZD1222 and some 26 received two doses of the MenACWY control vaccine. Trial participants were enrolled into age subgroups of 18-55, 56-69 and 70-plus years, which contained 148, 28 and 57 TCR-sequenced participants, respectively. On the study overall, not on this receptor specifically: Participants were mostly white British and included more females than males, and it was suggested by the authors that clonal diversity may have been underestimated. In the small 56-69-year group, the increase in depth fell short of significance, most likely because of low power. Vaccine-associated CD4 TCRs spanned the whole spike protein, with dominant responses in regions 160-218 and 743-854. Because no samples from the day 14 peak response were available, repertoires could be characterized only after the peak T cell response. Only five or six AZD1222 recipients were SARS-CoV-2 seropositive at baseline, limiting conclusions about previously exposed vaccinees. Nearly half of unique spike-specific TCRs reportedly recognized epitopes outside regions mutated in the B.1.351 and B.1.1.7 variants. A significant rise in spike-specific TCR breadth and depth was observed after two AZD1222 doses relative to day 0 and relative to MenACWY recipients.

The meaning of the sample's time point label: baseline before first vaccination. Samples from vaccinated people were obtained from the UK trials COV001 and COV002, which included a single-blind randomized controlled phase 2/3 trial of AZD1222 (ChAdOx1 nCoV-19) in healthy adults. For TCRbeta chain sequencing, PBMC samples from trial participants were taken at day 0 and at day 28 after the second dose. V lost 4 bases and J lost 5 bases, and the count of bases not matched to a germline gene is 5. The CDR3, cysteine through phenylalanine, is 15 amino acids long. Only the CDR3 part of the read is kept: 45 bases, read in frame from the first base. The germline V gene (reference sequence) specifies SGHNT as CDR1 and YYREEE as CDR2. The CDR3 regions of human TCRbeta chains were subjected to immunosequencing. The paper's data handling went like this. TCRs in the repertoires were matched against a reference library of SARS-CoV-2-specific TCRs that had been generated with the MIRA antigen-specificity platform. Breadth meant the fraction of unique TCRs that were SARS-CoV-2-associated, whereas depth meant the fraction of total T cells that were SARS-CoV-2-associated. Using the MIRA data, each spike-specific TCR was assigned both to the spike region to which the TCR was reactive and to a CD4 or CD8 class. Log10-transformed breadth and depth values were compared by one-way ANOVA with Sidak's multiple comparisons tests. The table was pulled from immuneACCESS by TCRdb, which kept in-frame rearrangements only. Such tables lose some clones; where checked, under half of the loss comes from unresolved V genes, and the rest has no known cause. For V, J and clone size, that table is used; D and trimming come from the DNA. This sample has 100,000 to 150,000 clones in its table, and 80% to 90% of those were observed once. The leading ten clones occupy around 6% of the sample.

Comments on this clone: There is no known antigen for this receptor. Base qualities were left out, and no much larger clone turns up one base away.

This chain is built from TRBV5-4 and TRBJ2-2; the junction holds 10 bases that match TRBD1. This sequence was found in an adult in good health. The input for sequencing was peripheral blood, taken on day 0 of AZD1222 vaccination. The DNA sequence follows: TGTGCCAGCAGCGAGGACAGGGGGAAAACCGGGGAGCTGTTTTTT. Its translation is CASSEDRGKTGELFF.